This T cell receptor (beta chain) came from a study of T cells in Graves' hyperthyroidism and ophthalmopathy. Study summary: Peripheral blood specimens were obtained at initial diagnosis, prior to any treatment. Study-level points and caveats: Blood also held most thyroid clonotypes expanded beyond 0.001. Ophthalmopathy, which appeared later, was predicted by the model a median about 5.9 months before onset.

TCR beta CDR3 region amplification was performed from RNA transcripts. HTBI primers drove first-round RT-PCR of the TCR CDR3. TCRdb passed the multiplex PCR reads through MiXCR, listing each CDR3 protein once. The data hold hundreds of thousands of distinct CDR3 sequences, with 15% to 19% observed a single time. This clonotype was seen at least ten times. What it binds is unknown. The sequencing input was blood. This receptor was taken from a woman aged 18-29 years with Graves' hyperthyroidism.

CDR3 amino acids: CASSLTRGYGTEAFF. The CDR3 DNA reads as TGTGCCAGCAGCCTCACGAGGGGTTATGGCACTGAAGCTTTCTTT. V is TRBV14 and J is TRBJ1-1; D might be TRBD1 (5 bases). Germline V gene lookup returns CDR1 SGHDN and CDR2 FVKESK. The CDR3 has 15 amino acids. Trimming left V 4 bases short and J 4 bases short, with 16 bases between.